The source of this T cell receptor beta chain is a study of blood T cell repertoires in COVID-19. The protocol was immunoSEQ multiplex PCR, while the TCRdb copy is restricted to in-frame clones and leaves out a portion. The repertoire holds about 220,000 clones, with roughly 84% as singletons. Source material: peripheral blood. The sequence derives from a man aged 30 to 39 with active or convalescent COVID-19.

In DNA, the CDR3 is TGTGCCAGCAGCCTCGGCGGGGGCGCGCAGTATTTT. Encoded protein: CASSLGGGAQYF. The chain has TRBV7-8 and TRBJ2-3; the D gene is possibly TRBD2 (7 bases). This CDR3 comprises 12 residues. The germline V gene has CDR1 SGHVS and CDR2 FQNEAQ. V lost 5 bases and J lost 10, with 13 bases in between.